The sequence of this T cell receptor beta chain was determined in a study of cytomegalovirus exposure and HLA in healthy donors. General study results and limits: Being indistinguishable, some V segments were excluded, TRBV6-2 and TRBV6-3 among them.

60 Vbeta and 13 Jbeta primers were used in PCR. Using immunoSEQ multiplex PCR, the repertoire was profiled, and TCRdb retains in-frame clones only, with some absent. Of fewer than 200,000 clones in the sample, 75% to 90% were seen once. Germline assignment: CDR1 SNHLY and CDR2 FYNNEI. The CDR3 runs to 15 residues. V was pared by 3 bases and J by 3 bases, with 6 bases of the junction left unmatched. With regard to this clone: The target antigen is unknown.

V gene TRBV2 combines with J gene TRBJ2-7, with TRBD1 matching 9 bases. Input material: PBMCs. This sequence was found in a human donor in good health. The CDR3 is CASSDPGQGFYEQYF. The CDR3 bases are TGTGCCAGCAGTGATCCGGGACAGGGTTTCTACGAGCAGTACTTC.